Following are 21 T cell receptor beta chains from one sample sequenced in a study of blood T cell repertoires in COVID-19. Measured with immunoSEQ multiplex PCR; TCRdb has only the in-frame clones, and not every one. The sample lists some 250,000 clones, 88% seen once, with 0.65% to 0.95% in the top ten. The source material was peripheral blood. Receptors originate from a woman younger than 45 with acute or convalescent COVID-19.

Written as DNA, the CDR3 is TGTGCCAGCAGCCCCTTTTGGGGGACAGGGACTTCTGGGGCCAACGTCCTGACTTTC. Its translation: CASSPFWGTGTSGANVLTF. V and J are TRBV4-2 and TRBJ2-6; 9 positions agree with TRBD1. Per germline, CDR1 LGHNA and CDR2 YNFKEQ. The length of the CDR3 is 19 residues. V dropped 4 bases and J dropped 1; count of bases not matched to a gene: 11.

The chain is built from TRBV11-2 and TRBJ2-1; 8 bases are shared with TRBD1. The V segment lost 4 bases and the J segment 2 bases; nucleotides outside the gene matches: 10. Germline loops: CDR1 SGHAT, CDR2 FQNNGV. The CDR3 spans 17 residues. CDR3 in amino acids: CASSSFRDRSAYNEQFF. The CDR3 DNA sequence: TGTGCCAGCAGCTCCTTTCGGGACAGGAGCGCCTACAATGAGCAGTTCTTC.

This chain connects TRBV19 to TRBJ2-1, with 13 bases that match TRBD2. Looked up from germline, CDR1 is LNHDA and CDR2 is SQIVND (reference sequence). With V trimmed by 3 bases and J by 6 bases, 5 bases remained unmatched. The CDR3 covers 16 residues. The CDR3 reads CASSMMGLAGSNEQFF. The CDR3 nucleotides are TGTGCCAGTAGTATGATGGGACTAGCGGGGAGCAATGAGCAGTTCTTC.

CDR3 DNA: TGTGCCAGCAGAGGTCCGTCGGGGGGGGCGGGTGGCTACACCTTC. This codes for CASRGPSGGAGGYTF. V gene TRBV6-5 combines with J gene TRBJ1-2, with D perhaps TRBD1 (6 bases). Germline CDR1 reads MNHEY; CDR2 reads SVGAGI. The CDR3 totals 15 residues. The germline V and J ends were trimmed by 6 bases and 7 bases, with 21 bases remaining between them.

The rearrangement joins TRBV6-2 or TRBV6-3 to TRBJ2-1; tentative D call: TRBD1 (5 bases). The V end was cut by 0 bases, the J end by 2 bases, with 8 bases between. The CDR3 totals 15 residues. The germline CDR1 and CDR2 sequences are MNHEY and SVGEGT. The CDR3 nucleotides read TGTGCCAGCAGTTACTCCGCGACAGCCTACAATGAGCAGTTCTTC. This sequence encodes CASSYSATAYNEQFF.

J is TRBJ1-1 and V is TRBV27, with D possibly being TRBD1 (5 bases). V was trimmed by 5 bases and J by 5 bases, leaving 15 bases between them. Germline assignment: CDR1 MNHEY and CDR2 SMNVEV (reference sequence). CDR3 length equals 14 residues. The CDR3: CASSPDSFRTEAFF. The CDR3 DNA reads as TGTGCCAGCAGTCCCGACAGCTTTAGGACTGAAGCTTTCTTT.

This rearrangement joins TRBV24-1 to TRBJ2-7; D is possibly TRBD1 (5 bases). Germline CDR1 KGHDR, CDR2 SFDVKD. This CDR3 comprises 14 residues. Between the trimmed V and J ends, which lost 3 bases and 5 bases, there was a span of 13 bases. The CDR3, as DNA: TGTGCCACCAGTGATGTCAGCCTAGGGGACGAGCAGTACTTC. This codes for CATSDVSLGDEQYF.

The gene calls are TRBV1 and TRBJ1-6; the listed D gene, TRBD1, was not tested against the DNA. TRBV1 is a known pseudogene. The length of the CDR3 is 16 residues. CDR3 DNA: TGCACCAGCAGCCAAAAAGGTAGGGGCTCCAATTCACCCCTCCACTTT. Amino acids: CTSSQKGRGSNSPLHF.

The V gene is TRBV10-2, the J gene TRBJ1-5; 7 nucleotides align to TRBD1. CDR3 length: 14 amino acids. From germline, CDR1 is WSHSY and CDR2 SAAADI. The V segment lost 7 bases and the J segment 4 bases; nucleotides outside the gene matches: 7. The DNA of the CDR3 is TGCGCCAGCAAGACAGGGACGACTAATCAGCCCCAGCATTTT. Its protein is CASKTGTTNQPQHF.

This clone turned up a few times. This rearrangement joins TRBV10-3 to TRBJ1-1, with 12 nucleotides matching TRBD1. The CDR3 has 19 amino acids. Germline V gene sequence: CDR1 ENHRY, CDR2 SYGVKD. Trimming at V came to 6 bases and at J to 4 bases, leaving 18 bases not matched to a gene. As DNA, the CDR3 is TGTGCCATCAGCCTTAGAGTGGGACAGGGGGCGAATAGGTCCACTGAAGCTTTCTTT. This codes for CAISLRVGQGANRSTEAFF.

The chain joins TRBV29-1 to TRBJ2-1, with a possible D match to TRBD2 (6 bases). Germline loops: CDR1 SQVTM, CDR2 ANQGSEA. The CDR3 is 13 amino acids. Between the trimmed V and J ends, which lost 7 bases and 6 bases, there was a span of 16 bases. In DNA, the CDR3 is TGCAGCGCCGGGGGTTTGGTTAGCAATGAGCAGTTCTTC. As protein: CSAGGLVSNEQFF.

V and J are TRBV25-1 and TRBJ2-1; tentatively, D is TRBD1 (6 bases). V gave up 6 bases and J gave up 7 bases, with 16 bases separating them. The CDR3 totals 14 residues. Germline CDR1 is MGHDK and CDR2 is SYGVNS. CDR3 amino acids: CASRRQGRGNEQFF. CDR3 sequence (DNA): TGTGCCAGCAGGAGGCAGGGTAGGGGGAATGAGCAGTTCTTC.

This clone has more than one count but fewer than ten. CDR3 nucleotides: TGCGCCAGCAGTCGACAGGTAACTGGGGAGACCCAGTACTTC. Translation: CASSRQVTGETQYF. This chain connects TRBV5-1 to TRBJ2-5; D might be TRBD1 (6 bases). V was cut by 5 bases and J by 5 bases, with 16 bases left in between. Germline V lookup: CDR1 SGHRS, CDR2 YFSETQ. The CDR3 sequence is 14 residues long.

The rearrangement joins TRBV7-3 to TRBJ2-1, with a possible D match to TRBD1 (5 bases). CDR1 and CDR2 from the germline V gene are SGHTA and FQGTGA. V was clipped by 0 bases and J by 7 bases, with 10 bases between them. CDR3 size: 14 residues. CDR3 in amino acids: CASSLTPGSNEQFF. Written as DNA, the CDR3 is TGTGCCAGCAGCTTAACTCCAGGGTCAAATGAGCAGTTCTTC. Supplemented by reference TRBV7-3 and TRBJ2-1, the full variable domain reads GAGVSQTPSNKVTEKGKYVELRCDPISGHTALYWYRQSLGQGPEFLIYFQGTGAADDSGLPNDRFFAVRPEGSVSTLKIQRTERGDSAVYLCASSLTPGSNEQFFGPGTRLTVL.

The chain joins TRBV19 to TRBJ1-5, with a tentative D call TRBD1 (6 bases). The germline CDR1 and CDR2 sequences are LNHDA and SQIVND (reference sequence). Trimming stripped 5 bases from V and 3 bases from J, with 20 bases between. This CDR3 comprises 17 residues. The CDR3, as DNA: TGTGCCAGTAGTCGAGCCTTTCGGGACACCTTCAATCAGCCCCAGCATTTT. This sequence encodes CASSRAFRDTFNQPQHF. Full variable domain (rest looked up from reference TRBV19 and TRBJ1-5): DGGITQSPKYLFRKEGQNVTLSCEQNLNHDAMYWYRQDPGQGLRLIYYSQIVNDFQKGDIAEGYSVSREKKESFPLTVTSAQKNPTAFYLCASSRAFRDTFNQPQHFGDGTRLSIL.

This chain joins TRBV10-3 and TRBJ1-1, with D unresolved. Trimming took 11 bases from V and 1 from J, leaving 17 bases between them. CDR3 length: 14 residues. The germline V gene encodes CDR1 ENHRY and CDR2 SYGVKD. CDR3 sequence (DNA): TGTGCCGTCCGGAGGCCATCCCAGAACACTGAAGCTTTCTTT. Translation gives CAVRRPSQNTEAFF.

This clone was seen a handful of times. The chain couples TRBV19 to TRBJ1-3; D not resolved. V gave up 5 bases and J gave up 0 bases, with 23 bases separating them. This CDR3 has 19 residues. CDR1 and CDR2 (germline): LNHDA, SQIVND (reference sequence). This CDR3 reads CASSPTDRHPRSSGNTIYF. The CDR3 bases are TGTGCCAGTAGTCCCACCGACCGACACCCGCGAAGCTCTGGAAACACCATATATTTT.

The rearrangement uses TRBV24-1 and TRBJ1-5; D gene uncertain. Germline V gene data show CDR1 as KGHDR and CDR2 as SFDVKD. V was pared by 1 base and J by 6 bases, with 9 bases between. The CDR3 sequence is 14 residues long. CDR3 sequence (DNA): TGTGCCACCAGTGATTTAAGGGAGGGTCAGCCCCAGCATTTT. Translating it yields CATSDLREGQPQHF.

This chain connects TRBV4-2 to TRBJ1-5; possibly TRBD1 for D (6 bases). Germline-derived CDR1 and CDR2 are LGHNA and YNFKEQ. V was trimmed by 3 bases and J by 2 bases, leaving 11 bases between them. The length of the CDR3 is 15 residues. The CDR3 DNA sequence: TGTGCCAGCAGCCACAGGGGTGAAGGCAATCAGCCCCAGCATTTT. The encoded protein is CASSHRGEGNQPQHF.

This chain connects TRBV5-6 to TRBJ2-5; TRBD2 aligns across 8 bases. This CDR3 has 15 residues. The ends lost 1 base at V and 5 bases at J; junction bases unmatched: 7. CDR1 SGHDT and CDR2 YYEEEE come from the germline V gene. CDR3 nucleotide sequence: TGTGCCAGCAGCTTGTACGGGAGGGCCCGGGAGACCCAGTACTTC. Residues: CASSLYGRARETQYF.

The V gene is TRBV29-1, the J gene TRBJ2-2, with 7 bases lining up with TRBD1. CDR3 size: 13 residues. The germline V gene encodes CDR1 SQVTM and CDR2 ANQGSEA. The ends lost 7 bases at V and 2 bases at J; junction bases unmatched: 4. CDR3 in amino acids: CSGGQTNTGELFF. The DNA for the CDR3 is TGCAGCGGGGGACAGACCAACACCGGGGAGCTGTTTTTT.